This is a list of T cell receptor beta chains from one sample in a study of shared T cell receptors in the human thymus. Produced via immunoSEQ multiplex PCR; TCRdb's table is partial and in-frame only. The table includes some 700,000 clones, over 75% detected once. These data were likewise used in another study, on human thymus T cells.

The sequenced sample consisted of thymocytes. The receptors shown here come from a boy under two years old with a congenital heart defect. CDR3s include the opening cysteine and the closing phenylalanine or tryptophan. Clone size appears in some rows only: once, few, many, or a class for an expanded clone.

v_call clone_size cdr3_aa
TRBV7-6 - CASSYSSVNLNEQFF
TRBV25-1 - CASSPRDSGTGELFF
TRBV6-5 - CASSYMSSNYGYTF
TRBV9 once CASSVQAERTDTQYF
TRBV5-8 - CASSPGTGEVEKLFF
TRBV6-4 few CASRGLAGAHNEQFF
TRBV23-1 once CASSQKKGRQPQHF
TRBV4-2 - CASSQADSGQPQHF
TRBV6-5 - CASSDNITPSKTF
TRBV27 - CASSLINWSGGSANTGELFF
TRBV28 - CASSPQGGQYF
TRBV10-3 - CAISESAFRRAPYEQYF
TRBV6-1 - CASSEVPTSVGQYF